This TCR beta chain was identified during a study of technical replicates of blood from a few donors. Libraries were prepared by immunoSEQ multiplex PCR; TCRdb keeps only in-frame clonotypes and omits some of them. The sample lists tens of thousands of clones, roughly nine tenths occurring once. The CDR3 is 14 residues long. Trimming removed 8 bases at V and 0 bases at J, with 8 bases between. Germline lookup yields CDR1 SGHAT and CDR2 FQNNGV. The sequence derives from a human donor in good health. V gene TRBV11-2 combines with J gene TRBJ2-6, with no clear D. The sequencing sample was made of T cells isolated from PBMCs. The CDR3, as DNA: TGTGCCAGCGAAACGGGCTCTGGGGCCAACGTCCTGACTTTC. The encoded protein is CASETGSGANVLTF.